The rows below give T cell receptor beta chains drawn from one sample of a study of blood T cell repertoires in COVID-19. The repertoire was sequenced with immunoSEQ multiplex PCR; TCRdb's copy has only in-frame clones and lacks some. The sample records about 73,000 clones, 70% to 85% being singletons. The sequenced sample consisted of peripheral blood. The receptors were sampled from a woman between 55 and 75 years old with acute or convalescent COVID-19. Both conserved end residues are part of each CDR3. A D gene is named only where the DNA matches it firmly. A clone size is listed for some rows: how often the clone was seen (once, few, many), or a class if it is expanded.

>TRBV9|NA|TRBJ2-3|NA
TGTGCCAGCAGCGTAGGACAGCCAGATACGCAGTATTTT
CASSVGQPDTQYF
>TRBV4-1|TRBD2|TRBJ2-5|NA
TGCGCCAGCAGCCAAGGACTAGCGGGAGGGAAGACCCAGTACTTC
CASSQGLAGGKTQYF
>TRBV28|TRBD1|TRBJ1-6|NA
TGTGCCAGCAGTTTGCGAGGGGGCCAAAATTCACCCCTCCACTTT
CASSLRGGQNSPLHF
>TRBV7-9|TRBD2|TRBJ2-1|few
TGTGCCAGCAGCATGACTAGCGGGGGGGCATCTGAGCAGTTCTTC
CASSMTSGGASEQFF
>TRBV2|TRBD2|TRBJ2-2|once
TGTGCCAGCAGTGAACGGGGGGGGAACACCGGGGAGCTGTTTTTT
CASSERGGNTGELFF
>TRBV5-4|NA|TRBJ2-4|once
TGTGCCAGCAGCGCACCAGGGGTAGCCAAAAACATTCAGTACTTC
CASSAPGVAKNIQYF
>TRBV27|NA|TRBJ1-5|NA
TGTGCCAGCAGTTTAGTAGGGTCAGGGAATCAGCCCCAGCATTTT
CASSLVGSGNQPQHF
>TRBV5-1|NA|TRBJ1-1|few
TGCGCCAGCAGCTTGGCCAAGCCGGGAGATGAAGCTTTCTTT
CASSLAKPGDEAFF
>TRBV7-9|NA|TRBJ1-4|NA
TGTGCCAGCAGCTTAAGTCTGAGTGAAAAACTGTTTTTT
CASSLSLSEKLFF
>TRBV19|NA|TRBJ1-1|many
TGTGCCAGTAGTTGGGAGGGGCGAGGTGAAGCTTTCTTT
CASSWEGRGEAFF
>TRBV5-1|NA|TRBJ1-1|NA
TGCGCCAGCAGCCGTGGCAGGGGGAACACTGAAGCTTTCTTT
CASSRGRGNTEAFF
>TRBV2|NA|TRBJ2-7|NA
TGTGCCAGCAGTGGGGGCGGCGGGGTCTCCTACGAGCAGTACTTC
CASSGGGGVSYEQYF
>TRBV5-6|NA|TRBJ1-1|NA
TGTGCCAGCAGCCCCGGGGGAGTGGATAACACTGAAGCTTTCTTT
CASSPGGVDNTEAFF
>TRBV21-1|NA|TRBJ2-2|NA
TGTGCCAGCAGCAAGGCGATAGAGCACCGGGACAGGGGGGCCGGGGAGCTGTTTTTT
CASSKAIEHRDRGAGELFF
>TRBV7-9|NA|TRBJ1-1|NA
TGTGCCAGCAGCTTATCACGGTTAAACACTGAAGCTTTCTTT
CASSLSRLNTEAFF
>TRBV9|TRBD1|TRBJ2-1|NA
TGTGCCAGCAGCGCTGCTCCCGGGACAGGGTCCTACAATGAGCAGTTCTTC
CASSAAPGTGSYNEQFF
>TRBV21-1|NA|TRBJ1-4|NA
TGTGCCAGCAGCAAGGGACAGCCGGGTGGTGAAAAACTGTTTTTT
CASSKGQPGGEKLFF
>TRBV3-1/TRBV3-2|TRBD2|TRBJ2-3|NA
TGTGCCAGCAGCCAAGGACGACTAGCGGGTGCTCTCACAGATACGCAGTATTTT
CASSQGRLAGALTDTQYF
>TRBV30|NA|TRBJ2-3|NA
TGTGCCTGGACCCCTAGCCCGGGCGCTGATACGCAGTATTTT
CAWTPSPGADTQYF
>TRBV27|NA|TRBJ1-5|NA
TGTGCCAGCAGTTTAGCGGGCAATCAGCCCCAGCATTTT
CASSLAGNQPQHF
>TRBV30|TRBD1|TRBJ1-4|NA
TGTGCCTGGAGTGCCGTAGGACAGGGTGGGCCCTGGAAACTGTTTTTT
CAWSAVGQGGPWKLFF
>TRBV6-5|TRBD1|TRBJ2-5|NA
TGTGCCAGCAGTCCCAAGGGGGCCGGGAAAGAGACCCAGTACTTC
CASSPKGAGKETQYF
>TRBV27|TRBD1|TRBJ2-1|NA
TGTGCCAGCAGTTTGCGGTCGAATCATAGGACAGGGCTTTCCTACAATGAGCAGTTCTTC
CASSLRSNHRTGLSYNEQFF
>TRBV6-5|TRBD1|TRBJ1-2|NA
TGTGCCATCGCATTTTTAGGGACAGGGGTTAATGGCTACACCTTC
CAIAFLGTGVNGYTF
>TRBV11-1|NA|TRBJ2-1|NA
TGTGCCAGCGGGGGGGACATAAGCTCCTACAATGAGCAGTTCTTC
CASGGDISSYNEQFF
>TRBV5-4|TRBD2|TRBJ2-3|once
TGTGCCAGCAGCTTCGCTAGCGGGGGATATACGCAGTATTTT
CASSFASGGYTQYF
>TRBV30|NA|TRBJ2-3|NA
TGTGCCTGGAGCCCTTCCACAGATACGCAGTATTTT
CAWSPSTDTQYF
>TRBV28|NA|TRBJ2-5|once
TGTGCCAGTCTGGCAGGGGCGTACCAAGAGACCCAGTACTTC
CASLAGAYQETQYF
>TRBV11-2|TRBD1|TRBJ1-2|NA
TGTGCCAGCAGTTCAGTGTTGGGGACAGCGAACTATGGCTACACCTTC
CASSSVLGTANYGYTF
>TRBV27|NA|TRBJ1-5|NA
TGTGCCAGCAGTTTGAGGAGGGAAGGCAATCAGCCCCAGCATTTT
CASSLRREGNQPQHF
>TRBV20-1|NA|TRBJ2-5|NA
TGCAGGGGGCAGTACCAAGAGACCCAGTACTTC
CRGQYQETQYF
>TRBV28|TRBD1|TRBJ1-5|once
TGTGCCAGCAGTCCGACCAGGGGGAGCAATCAGCCCCAGCATTTT
CASSPTRGSNQPQHF
>TRBV4-1|NA|TRBJ2-1|NA
TGCGCCAGCAGCCAACCGGGCTCCTACAATGAGCAGTTCTTC
CASSQPGSYNEQFF
>TRBV6-5|TRBD1|TRBJ1-1|NA
TGTGCCAGCAGTTACACTCGTCGGACAGGGGGCCAAGCTTTCTTT
CASSYTRRTGGQAFF
>TRBV19|NA|TRBJ1-6|NA
TGTGCCAGTAAGAGGAGCGAGCTGCGGGATTCACCCCTCCACTTT
CASKRSELRDSPLHF
>TRBV11-2|TRBD1|TRBJ2-1|NA
TGTGCCAGCAGCTGGGACAGGGCCAACAATGAGCAGTTCTTC
CASSWDRANNEQFF
>TRBV5-3|NA|TRBJ2-7|NA
TGTGCCAGAAGCGGCGGCAGGGCCAACCCAACCTCTCAGTCGGTCTCCGAGCAGTACTTC
CARSGGRANPTSQSVSEQYF
>TRBV4-1|TRBD1|TRBJ2-6|NA
TGCGCCAGCGGATTGGGACAGGGGATTTACTCTGGGGCCAACGTCCTGACTTTC
CASGLGQGIYSGANVLTF
>TRBV28|TRBD1|TRBJ1-5|once
TGTGCCAGCAGCATTTCACAGGGGGCCAGCAATCAGCCCCAGCATTTT
CASSISQGASNQPQHF
>TRBV18|NA|TRBJ2-7|NA
TGTGCCAGCTCACCTCAGGATACAGGGCTCCACGAGCAGTACTTC
CASSPQDTGLHEQYF
>TRBV12-5|NA|TRBJ1-4|NA
TGTGCTAGTGGTTTGGACAGGACTAGGGAAAAACTGTTTTTT
CASGLDRTREKLFF
>TRBV7-9|TRBD2|TRBJ2-3|NA
TGTGCCAGCGCGTTTGGAGCGGGACTTCTGCCAGATACGCAGTATTTT
CASAFGAGLLPDTQYF
>TRBV2|TRBD1|TRBJ1-2|few
TGTGCCAGGACAGGGGGGTATGGCTACACCTTC
CARTGGYGYTF
>TRBV7-6|NA|TRBJ1-1|NA
TGTGCCAGCAGCTTAGCTGGGACAACAAACACTGAAGCTTTCTTT
CASSLAGTTNTEAFF
>TRBV2|TRBD1|TRBJ1-4|NA
TGTGCCAGCAGCTGGACAGGGGGCGCGTCGGTTGAAAAACTGTTTTTT
CASSWTGGASVEKLFF
>TRBV2|TRBD1|TRBJ2-3|NA
TGTGCCAGCAGTGGGGTACAGGGGCAGACAGATACGCAGTATTTT
CASSGVQGQTDTQYF
>TRBV30|TRBD1|TRBJ2-7|NA
TGTGCCTGGAGTGTACGGAACTGGCCGGACAGGGCCGAGCAGTACTTC
CAWSVRNWPDRAEQYF
>TRBV18|TRBD2|TRBJ2-1|NA
TGTGCCAGCTCACCTTGGCTAGCGGGAGGCCCCCCGAATGAGCAGTTCTTC
CASSPWLAGGPPNEQFF
>TRBV5-6|NA|TRBJ1-2|NA
TGTGCCAGCAGCTACAGGGTCGGTGGCTACACCTTC
CASSYRVGGYTF
>TRBV19|TRBD1|TRBJ1-1|NA
TGTGCCAGTACCTCCCTCAGGGGGTCGGGCGACACTGAAGCTTTCTTT
CASTSLRGSGDTEAFF
>TRBV21-1|NA|TRBJ2-5|NA
TGTGCCACCGATACCCCGGGGACTAGCGGGTGCCAGAGGGAGACCCAGTACTTC
CATDTPGTSGCQRETQYF
>TRBV5-1|NA|TRBJ1-5|NA
TGCGCCAGCAGCTTGGCCCCGCAGGGGCTTGGCAATCAGCCCCAGCATTTT
CASSLAPQGLGNQPQHF
>TRBV5-5|TRBD2|TRBJ2-3|NA
TGTGCCAGCACCCCAGGACTAGCTCCAGATACGCAGTATTTT
CASTPGLAPDTQYF
>TRBV7-3|TRBD2|TRBJ2-3|NA
TGTGCCAGCAGCTGGGGGGCGGAACTAGCGGGCCCATGGTCCCAGTATTTT
CASSWGAELAGPWSQYF
>TRBV30|TRBD1|TRBJ2-5|NA
TGTGCCTGGAGTGTAGGCAGGGGGTTACAAGAGACCCAGTACTTC
CAWSVGRGLQETQYF
>TRBV7-9|TRBD2|TRBJ2-1|NA
TGTGCCAGCAGCTCCGGGACTAGCGGAACCTACAATGAGCAGTTCTTC
CASSSGTSGTYNEQFF